The rows below give T cell receptor beta chains drawn from one sample of a study of blood T cell repertoires in COVID-19. Sequencing was performed with immunoSEQ multiplex PCR; in TCRdb, only in-frame clones are kept and a portion is missing. Seen here are under 150,000 clones, under 90% observed once, and the top ten hold about 8.4%. Source material: peripheral blood. The receptors were sampled from a woman between 55 and 75 years old with active or convalescent COVID-19. CDR3s include the opening cysteine and the closing phenylalanine or tryptophan. A D gene is named only where the DNA matches it firmly.

d_gene,v_gene,j_gene,CDR3aa
TRBD1,TRBV7-2,TRBJ2-1,CASSQGQGVYYEQFF
TRBD2,TRBV19,TRBJ2-7,CASSDLAGDTYEQYF
NA,TRBV6-2/TRBV6-3,TRBJ1-2,CASSRGVTDYGYTF
NA,TRBV4-2,TRBJ1-1,CASSQGDQGAEAFF
NA,TRBV7-2,TRBJ1-2,CASSFNLDSNF
NA,TRBV3-1/TRBV3-2,TRBJ2-5,CASSQGGPETQYF
TRBD2,TRBV7-2,TRBJ2-2,CASSSSGTTTGELFF
NA,TRBV10-3,TRBJ1-4,CAIMDSNEKLFF
NA,TRBV5-4,TRBJ1-1,CASSLGQEPRNTEAFF
TRBD1,TRBV10-3,TRBJ1-5,CAISDSDRGYQPQHF
NA,TRBV30,TRBJ1-1,CAWSRGGYSRTEAFF
TRBD2,TRBV2,TRBJ2-2,CASTSGGPTGELFF
TRBD2,TRBV19,TRBJ2-4,CASSNNQRGAKNIQYF
TRBD1,TRBV5-1,TRBJ2-2,CASSLGTDTGELFF
NA,TRBV5-1,TRBJ1-2,CASSNSGGRDFYGYTF
TRBD2,TRBV14,TRBJ2-1,CASSHYRAPGRDNEQFF
NA,TRBV7-2,TRBJ1-5,CASSSTAIGRSNQPQHF
TRBD1,TRBV4-1,TRBJ2-1,CASSHQDRYNEQFF
TRBD1,TRBV7-9,TRBJ2-3,CASWKGGAKDTQYF
NA,TRBV27,TRBJ1-6,CASSFEGWASSPLHF
NA,TRBV2,TRBJ2-5,CASSGTGPGETQYF
NA,TRBV6-5,TRBJ2-1,CASRPKRSSYNEQFF
NA,TRBV9,TRBJ2-5,CASSLRGRETQYF
NA,TRBV12-2,TRBJ1-6,CASRFYPRYRVDNSPLHF
NA,TRBV28,TRBJ1-1,CASSRGTKGTEAFF
NA,TRBV6-5,TRBJ1-6,CASSIWTASPLHF
TRBD2,TRBV5-1,TRBJ2-1,CASSLEGAGGLTSYNEQFF
NA,TRBV7-3,TRBJ1-6,CASSLGQSNSPLHF
TRBD2,TRBV24-1,TRBJ2-1,CATSAPRGAGVVNEQFF
TRBD1,TRBV18,TRBJ1-3,CASSPQTGSGNTIYF
NA,TRBV4-1,TRBJ2-3,CASSQLGHLSTDTQYF
TRBD1,TRBV11-2,TRBJ2-3,CASSRGQGARSDTQYF
TRBD1,TRBV19,TRBJ1-6,CASTTTGVHNSPLHF